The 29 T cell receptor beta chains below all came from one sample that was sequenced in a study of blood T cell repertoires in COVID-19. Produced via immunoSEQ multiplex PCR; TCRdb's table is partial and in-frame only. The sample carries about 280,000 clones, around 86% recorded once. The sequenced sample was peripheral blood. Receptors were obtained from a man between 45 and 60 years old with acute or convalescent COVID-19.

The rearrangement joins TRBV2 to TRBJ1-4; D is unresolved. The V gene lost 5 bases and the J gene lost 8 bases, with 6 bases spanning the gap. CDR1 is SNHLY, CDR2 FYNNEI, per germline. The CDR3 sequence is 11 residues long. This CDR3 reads CASSLQEKLFF. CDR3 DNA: TGTGCCAGCAGTCTACAGGAAAAACTGTTTTTT. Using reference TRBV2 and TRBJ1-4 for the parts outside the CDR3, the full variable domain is EPEVTQTPSHQVTQMGQEVILRCVPISNHLYFYWYRQILGQKVEFLVSFYNNEISEKSEIFDDQFSVERPDGSNFTLKIRSTKLEDSAMYFCASSLQEKLFFGSGTQLSVL.

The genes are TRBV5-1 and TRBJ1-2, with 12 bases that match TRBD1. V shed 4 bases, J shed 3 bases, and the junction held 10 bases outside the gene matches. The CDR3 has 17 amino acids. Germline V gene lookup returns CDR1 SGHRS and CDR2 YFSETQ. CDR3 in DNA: TGCGCCAGCAGCCCGAGGGGACAGGGGGCATATGACTATGGCTACACCTTC. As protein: CASSPRGQGAYDYGYTF.

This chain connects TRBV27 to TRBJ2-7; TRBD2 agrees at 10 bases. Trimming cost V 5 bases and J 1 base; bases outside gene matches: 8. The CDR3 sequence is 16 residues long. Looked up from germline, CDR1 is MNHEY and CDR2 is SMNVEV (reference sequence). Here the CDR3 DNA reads TGTGCCAGCAGTCTCAAAGCGGGGGGGCCTTCCTACGAGCAGTACTTC. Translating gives CASSLKAGGPSYEQYF.

The CDR3 sequence: CASSLTHGGETQYF. CDR3 nucleotides: TGTGCCAGCAGCTTGACTCACGGAGGCGAGACCCAGTACTTC. V is TRBV5-5 and J is TRBJ2-5; D is possibly TRBD2 (5 bases). In germline, CDR1 is SGHKS, CDR2 YYEKEE (reference sequence). The CDR3 length is 14 residues. The germline V and J ends were trimmed by 1 base and 5 bases, with 12 bases remaining between them.

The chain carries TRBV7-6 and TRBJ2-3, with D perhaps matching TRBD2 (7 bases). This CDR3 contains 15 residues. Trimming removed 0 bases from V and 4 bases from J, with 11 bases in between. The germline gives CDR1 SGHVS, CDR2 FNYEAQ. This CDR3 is CASSLAGGLADTQYF. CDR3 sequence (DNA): TGTGCCAGCAGCTTAGCGGGGGGGCTCGCAGATACGCAGTATTTT.

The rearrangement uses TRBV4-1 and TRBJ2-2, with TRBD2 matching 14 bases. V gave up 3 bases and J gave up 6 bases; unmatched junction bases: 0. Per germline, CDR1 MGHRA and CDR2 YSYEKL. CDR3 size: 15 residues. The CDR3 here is CASSQTSGGAGELFF. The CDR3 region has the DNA TGCGCCAGCAGCCAGACTAGCGGGGGGGCCGGGGAGCTGTTTTTT.

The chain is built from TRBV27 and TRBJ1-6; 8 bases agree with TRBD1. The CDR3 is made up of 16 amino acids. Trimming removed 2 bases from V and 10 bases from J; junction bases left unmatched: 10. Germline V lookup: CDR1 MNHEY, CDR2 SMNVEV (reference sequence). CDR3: CASSLGRQGAGSPLHF. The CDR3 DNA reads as TGTGCCAGCAGTTTAGGGAGGCAGGGGGCAGGGTCACCCCTCCACTTT.

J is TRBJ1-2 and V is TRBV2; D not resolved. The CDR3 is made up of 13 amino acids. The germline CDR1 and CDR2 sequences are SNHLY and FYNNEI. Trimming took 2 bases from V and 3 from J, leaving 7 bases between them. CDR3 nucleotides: TGTGCCAGCAGTGAATTCCAGGACTATGGCTACACCTTC. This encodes CASSEFQDYGYTF.

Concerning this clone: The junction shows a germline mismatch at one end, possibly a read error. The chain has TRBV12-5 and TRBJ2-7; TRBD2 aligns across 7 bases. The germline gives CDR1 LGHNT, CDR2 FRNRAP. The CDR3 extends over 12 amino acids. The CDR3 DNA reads TGTGCTAGTGGTCTGGGGGACTACCCCCACTTCTTC. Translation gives CASGLGDYPHFF.

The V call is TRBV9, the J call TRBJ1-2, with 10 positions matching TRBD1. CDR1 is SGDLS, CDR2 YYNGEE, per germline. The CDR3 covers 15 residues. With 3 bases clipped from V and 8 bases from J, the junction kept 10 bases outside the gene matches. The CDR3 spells CASSGTDRGLWGYTF. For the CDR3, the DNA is TGTGCCAGCAGCGGGACAGACAGGGGGCTGTGGGGCTACACCTTC.

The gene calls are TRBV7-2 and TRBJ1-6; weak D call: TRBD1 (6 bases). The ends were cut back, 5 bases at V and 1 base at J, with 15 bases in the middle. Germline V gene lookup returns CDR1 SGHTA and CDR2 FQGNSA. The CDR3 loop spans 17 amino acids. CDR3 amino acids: CASSRQGQGSYNSPLHF. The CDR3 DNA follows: TGTGCCAGCAGCCGCCAAGGGCAGGGGTCCTATAATTCACCCCTCCACTTT. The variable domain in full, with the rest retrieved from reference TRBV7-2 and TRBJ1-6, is GAGVSQSPSNKVTEKGKDVELRCDPISGHTALYWYRQSLGQGLEFLIYFQGNSAPDKSGLPSDRFSAERTGGSVSTLTIQRTQQEDSAVYLCASSRQGQGSYNSPLHFGNGTRLTVT.

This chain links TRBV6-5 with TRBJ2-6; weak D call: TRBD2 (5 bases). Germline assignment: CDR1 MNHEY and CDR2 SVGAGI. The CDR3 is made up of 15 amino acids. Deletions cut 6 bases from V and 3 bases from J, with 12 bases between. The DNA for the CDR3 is TGTGCCAGCAGCCCGGGGAGAGGTGGGGCCAACGTCCTGACTTTC. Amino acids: CASSPGRGGANVLTF.

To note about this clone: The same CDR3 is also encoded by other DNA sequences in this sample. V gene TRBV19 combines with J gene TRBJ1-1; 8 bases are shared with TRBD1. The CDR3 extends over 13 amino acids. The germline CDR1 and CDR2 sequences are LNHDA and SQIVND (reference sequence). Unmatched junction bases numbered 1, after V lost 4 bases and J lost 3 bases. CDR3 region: CASSTDRDTEAFF. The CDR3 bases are TGTGCCAGTAGTACGGACAGGGACACTGAAGCTTTCTTT.

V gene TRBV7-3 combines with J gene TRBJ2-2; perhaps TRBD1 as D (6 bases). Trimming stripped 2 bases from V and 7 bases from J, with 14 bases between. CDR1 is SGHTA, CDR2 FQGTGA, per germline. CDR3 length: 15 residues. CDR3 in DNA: TGTGCCAGCAGCTTACGGTTAGGGGGAATCGGGGAGCTGTTTTTT. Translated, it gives CASSLRLGGIGELFF.

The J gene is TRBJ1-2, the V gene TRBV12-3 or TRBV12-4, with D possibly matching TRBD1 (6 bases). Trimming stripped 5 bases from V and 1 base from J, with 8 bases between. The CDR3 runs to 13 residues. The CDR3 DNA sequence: TGTGCCAGCAGTAAGGACAGTAACTATGGCTACACCTTC. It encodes CASSKDSNYGYTF.

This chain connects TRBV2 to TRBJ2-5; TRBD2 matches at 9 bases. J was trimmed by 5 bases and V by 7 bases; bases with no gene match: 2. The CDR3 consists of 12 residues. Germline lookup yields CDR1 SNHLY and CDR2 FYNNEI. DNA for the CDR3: TGTGCCAGCAACGCGGGGGGGGAGACCCAGTACTTC. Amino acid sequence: CASNAGGETQYF.

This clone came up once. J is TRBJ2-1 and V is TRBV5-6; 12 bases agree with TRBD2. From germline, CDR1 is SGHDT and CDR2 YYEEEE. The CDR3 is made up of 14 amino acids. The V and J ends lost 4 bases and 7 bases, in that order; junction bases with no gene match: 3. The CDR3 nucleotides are TGTGCCAGCAGCGGACTAGCGGGGACGAATGAGCAGTTCTTC. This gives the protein CASSGLAGTNEQFF.

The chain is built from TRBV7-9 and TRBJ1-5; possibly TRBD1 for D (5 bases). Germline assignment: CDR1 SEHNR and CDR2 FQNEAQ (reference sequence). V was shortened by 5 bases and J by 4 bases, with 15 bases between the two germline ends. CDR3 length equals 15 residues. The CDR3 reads CASSLDREPNQPQHF. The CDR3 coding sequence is TGTGCCAGCAGCCTCGACAGAGAGCCTAATCAGCCCCAGCATTTT.

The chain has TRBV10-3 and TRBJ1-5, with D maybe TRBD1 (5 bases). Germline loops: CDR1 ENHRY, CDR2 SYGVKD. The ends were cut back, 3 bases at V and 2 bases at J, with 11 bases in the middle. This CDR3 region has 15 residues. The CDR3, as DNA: TGTGCCATCAGTGATGGAGGGGATGGCAATCAGCCCCAGCATTTT. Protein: CAISDGGDGNQPQHF.

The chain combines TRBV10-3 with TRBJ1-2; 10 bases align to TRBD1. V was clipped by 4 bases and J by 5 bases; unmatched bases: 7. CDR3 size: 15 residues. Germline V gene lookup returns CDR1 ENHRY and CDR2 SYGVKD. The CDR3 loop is CAISGLGTGVYGYTF. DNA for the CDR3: TGTGCCATCAGTGGACTCGGGACAGGGGTTTATGGCTACACCTTC.

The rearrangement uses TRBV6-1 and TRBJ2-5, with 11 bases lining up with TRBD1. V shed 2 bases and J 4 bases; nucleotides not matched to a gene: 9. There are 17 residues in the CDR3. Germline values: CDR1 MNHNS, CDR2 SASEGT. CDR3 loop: CASSESWTGGAGETQYF. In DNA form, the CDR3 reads TGTGCCAGCAGTGAAAGCTGGACAGGGGGCGCGGGAGAGACCCAGTACTTC.

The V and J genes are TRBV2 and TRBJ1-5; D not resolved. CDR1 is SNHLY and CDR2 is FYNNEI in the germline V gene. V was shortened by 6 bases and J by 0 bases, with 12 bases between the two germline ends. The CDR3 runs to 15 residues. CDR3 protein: CASRQTQLSNQPQHF. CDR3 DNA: TGTGCCAGCAGGCAGACTCAGCTTAGCAATCAGCCCCAGCATTTT. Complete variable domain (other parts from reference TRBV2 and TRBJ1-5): EPEVTQTPSHQVTQMGQEVILRCVPISNHLYFYWYRQILGQKVEFLVSFYNNEISEKSEIFDDQFSVERPDGSNFTLKIRSTKLEDSAMYFCASRQTQLSNQPQHFGDGTRLSIL.

CDR3 in amino acids: CASSLSGGATEAFF. In DNA form, the CDR3 reads TGTGCCAGCAGTTTATCCGGGGGTGCCACTGAAGCTTTCTTT. This chain links TRBV27 with TRBJ1-1, with D possibly being TRBD1 (5 bases). V was trimmed by 0 bases and J by 4 bases, leaving 9 bases between them. The CDR3 length is 14 residues. Germline V gene sequence: CDR1 MNHEY, CDR2 SMNVEV (reference sequence).

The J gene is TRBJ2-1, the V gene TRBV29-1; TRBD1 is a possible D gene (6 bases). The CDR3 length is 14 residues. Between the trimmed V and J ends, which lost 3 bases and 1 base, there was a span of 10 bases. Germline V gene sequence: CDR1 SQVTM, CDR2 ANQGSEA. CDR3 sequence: CSVDNRVSYNEQFF. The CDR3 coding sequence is TGCAGCGTTGATAACAGGGTGTCCTACAATGAGCAGTTCTTC.

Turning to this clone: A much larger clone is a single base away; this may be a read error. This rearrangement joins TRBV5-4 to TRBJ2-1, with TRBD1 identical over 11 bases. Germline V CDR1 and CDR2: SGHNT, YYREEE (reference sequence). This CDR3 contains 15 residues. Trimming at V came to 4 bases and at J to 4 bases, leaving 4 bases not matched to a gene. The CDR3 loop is CASSPGTGGYNEQFF. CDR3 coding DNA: TGTGCCAGCAGCCCCGGGACAGGGGGATACAATGAGCAGTTCTTC.

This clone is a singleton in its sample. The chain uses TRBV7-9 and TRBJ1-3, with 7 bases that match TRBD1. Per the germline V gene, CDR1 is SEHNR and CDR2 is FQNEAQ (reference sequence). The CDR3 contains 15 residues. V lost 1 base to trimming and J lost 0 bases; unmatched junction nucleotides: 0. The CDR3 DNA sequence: TGTGCCAGCAGCTTAGGGACAGGCTCTGGAAACACCATATATTTT. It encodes CASSLGTGSGNTIYF.

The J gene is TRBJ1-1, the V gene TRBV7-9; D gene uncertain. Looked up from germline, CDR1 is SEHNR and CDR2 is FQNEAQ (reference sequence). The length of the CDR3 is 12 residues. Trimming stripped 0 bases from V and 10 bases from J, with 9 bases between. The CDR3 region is CASSLALTGAFF. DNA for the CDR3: TGTGCCAGCAGCTTAGCGCTTACGGGAGCTTTCTTT.

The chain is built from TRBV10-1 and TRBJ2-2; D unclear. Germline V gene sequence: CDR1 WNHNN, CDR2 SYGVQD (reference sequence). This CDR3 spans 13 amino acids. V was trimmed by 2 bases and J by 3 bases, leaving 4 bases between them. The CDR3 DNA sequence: TGCGCCAGCAGTGAGCCTGACACCGGGGAGCTGTTTTTT. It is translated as CASSEPDTGELFF.

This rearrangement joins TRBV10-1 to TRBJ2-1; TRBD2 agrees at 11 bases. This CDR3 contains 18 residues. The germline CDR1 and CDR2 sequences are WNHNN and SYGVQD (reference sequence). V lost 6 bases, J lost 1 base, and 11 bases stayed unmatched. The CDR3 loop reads CASSPIAGGPGSYNEQFF. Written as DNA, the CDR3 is TGCGCCAGCAGCCCGATAGCGGGGGGGCCCGGTTCCTACAATGAGCAGTTCTTC.